One sample yielded the 14 T cell receptor beta chains listed below, sequenced in a study of pediatric ulcerative colitis. Generated by immunoSEQ multiplex PCR, the TCRdb table keeps only in-frame clones and is missing some. The table has under 70,000 clones, 87% seen once. The material sequenced was blood. These receptors were obtained from a boy aged 10-17 years who was a control in a study of pediatric ulcerative colitis.

The chain uses TRBV5-6 and TRBJ2-1; 12 nucleotides align to TRBD1. V lost 5 bases to trimming and J lost 8 bases; unmatched junction nucleotides: 8. CDR3 size: 15 residues. From germline, CDR1 is SGHDT and CDR2 YYEEEE. The CDR3 region is CASSTGTGGLDEQFF. CDR3 in DNA: TGTGCCAGCAGTACCGGGACAGGGGGCTTAGATGAGCAGTTCTTC.

This clone was detected once. The rearrangement links TRBV19 to TRBJ1-5; tentative D call: TRBD1 (5 bases). Deletions cut 10 bases from V and 11 bases from J, with 15 bases between. This CDR3 has 11 residues. The germline V gene has CDR1 LNHDA and CDR2 SQIVND (reference sequence). CDR3 loop: CATYGREAQHF. The DNA of the CDR3 is TGTGCCACCTACGGCAGGGAGGCCCAGCATTTT.

V is TRBV5-1 and J is TRBJ2-1; 7 positions match TRBD1. Trimming removed 3 bases from V and 9 bases from J; junction bases left unmatched: 12. The length of the CDR3 is 15 residues. CDR1 SGHRS and CDR2 YFSETQ come from the germline V gene. The CDR3 reads CASSSDRVIGTEQFF. For the CDR3, the DNA is TGCGCCAGCAGCTCAGACAGGGTGATAGGAACTGAGCAGTTCTTC.

CDR3 region: CASSEQGAGGYTF. The DNA of the CDR3 is TGTGCCAGCAGTGAACAGGGGGCGGGTGGCTACACCTTC. The chain links TRBV25-1 to TRBJ1-2; 8 bases match TRBD1. This CDR3 is 13 amino acids long. Germline values: CDR1 MGHDK, CDR2 SYGVNS. V trimming: 2 bases; J trimming: 7 bases; junction bases outside the gene matches: 3.

J is TRBJ1-1 and V is TRBV12-5, with 7 bases lining up with TRBD1. The CDR3 sequence is 17 residues long. V lost 2 bases, J lost 1 base, and 10 bases stayed unmatched. The germline CDR1 and CDR2 sequences are LGHNT and FRNRAP. CDR3 sequence reads: CASGLTRTGTENTEAFF. CDR3 nucleotide sequence: TGTGCTAGTGGTTTGACAAGAACCGGGACAGAGAACACTGAAGCTTTCTTT.

V is TRBV5-1 and J is TRBJ1-4, with D perhaps matching TRBD1 (5 bases). Looked up from germline, CDR1 is SGHRS and CDR2 is YFSETQ. The CDR3 spans 14 residues. V lost 0 bases and J lost 4, with 7 bases in between. The CDR3 here is CASSLGQFNEKLFF. The CDR3 nucleotides read TGCGCCAGCAGCTTGGGACAGTTTAATGAAAAACTGTTTTTT. The whole variable domain, filled in from reference TRBV5-1 and TRBJ1-4, reads KAGVTQTPRYLIKTRGQQVTLSCSPISGHRSVSWYQQTPGQGLQFLFEYFSETQRNKGNFPGRFSGRQFSNSRSEMNVSTLELGDSALYLCASSLGQFNEKLFFGSGTQLSVL.

This clone was seen more than once but under ten times. The rearrangement links TRBV4-1 to TRBJ1-5; D uncertain. Trimming took 0 bases from V and 7 from J, leaving 16 bases between them. Germline CDR1 is MGHRA and CDR2 is YSYEKL. The CDR3 contains 16 residues. CDR3 nucleotides: TGCGCCAGCAGCCAAGATCGAAGCCCATCCGGACAGCCCCAGCATTTT. Amino acids: CASSQDRSPSGQPQHF.

The CDR3 DNA follows: TGCGCCAGCAGTCCCTCTTCGGCGGGGGGGTCTGACGGCACAGATACGCAGTATTTT. As protein: CASSPSSAGGSDGTDTQYF. The chain uses TRBV5-1 and TRBJ2-3; 9 bases map to TRBD2. Germline V gene lookup returns CDR1 SGHRS and CDR2 YFSETQ. The CDR3 sequence is 19 residues long. V trimming: 5 bases; J trimming: 1 base; junction bases outside the gene matches: 17.

The chain combines TRBV6-5 with TRBJ2-5, with D perhaps matching TRBD1 or TRBD2 (5 bases each). V was clipped by 5 bases and J by 9 bases, with 16 bases between them. Germline-derived CDR1 and CDR2 are MNHEY and SVGAGI. The CDR3 is 13 amino acids. The CDR3 DNA reads as TGTGCCAGCAGTCCGGGGACCAGGCGGGCCCAGTACTTC. Translated: CASSPGTRRAQYF.

The genes are TRBV29-1 and TRBJ2-7, with D perhaps TRBD1 or TRBD2 (5 bases each). V gave up 5 bases and J gave up 3 bases, with 11 bases separating them. Germline V gives CDR1 SQVTM, CDR2 ANQGSEA. This CDR3 region has 12 residues. CDR3 nucleotides: TGCAGCGTTCTCCGGGACGGCTACGAGCAGTACTTC. Protein: CSVLRDGYEQYF.

The rearrangement links TRBV4-3 to TRBJ2-7; 10 bases agree with TRBD1. Trimming at V came to 4 bases and at J to 5 bases, leaving 5 bases not matched to a gene. There are 14 residues in the CDR3. Germline lookup yields CDR1 LGHNA and CDR2 YSLEER. CDR3 nucleotides: TGCGCCAGCAGCCTAAGACAGGGGGCCCACGAGCAGTACTTC. It specifies CASSLRQGAHEQYF.

J is TRBJ2-7 and V is TRBV28; 11 nucleotides match TRBD2. The length of the CDR3 is 17 residues. Trimming took 3 bases from V and 4 from J; bases not matched to a gene: 11. The germline gives CDR1 MDHEN, CDR2 SYDVKM. The CDR3 loop is CASSFPSGRPDPYEQYF. As DNA, the CDR3 is TGTGCCAGCAGTTTCCCTAGCGGGAGGCCAGACCCTTACGAGCAGTACTTC.

This chain connects TRBV28 to TRBJ2-5, with 11 bases that match TRBD2. V shed 4 bases and J 4 bases; nucleotides not matched to a gene: 11. The CDR3 is 17 amino acids. Germline V CDR1 and CDR2: MDHEN, SYDVKM. CDR3 residues: CASSYPISGRGAETQYF. In DNA, the CDR3 is TGTGCCAGCAGTTACCCCATTAGCGGGAGGGGGGCAGAGACCCAGTACTTC.

The chain has TRBV19 and TRBJ2-7; D is perhaps TRBD1 (5 bases). The CDR3 is 11 amino acids. Deletions cut 6 bases from V and 4 bases from J, with 7 bases between. The germline V gene encodes CDR1 LNHDA and CDR2 SQIVND (reference sequence). DNA for the CDR3: TGTGCCAGTAGCTCAGGGTACGAGCAGTACTTC. Protein: CASSSGYEQYF.